Detailed here is one TCR beta chain. Its antigen is unknown. The CDR3 sequence is 13 residues long. V lost 3 bases and J 3 bases, leaving 11 bases between the germline ends. Looked up from germline, CDR1 is SQVTM and CDR2 is ANQGSEA. This entry belongs to a study of cytomegalovirus exposure and HLA in healthy donors. Use of 60 Vbeta and 13 Jbeta primers characterized the PCR. Profiling relied on immunoSEQ multiplex PCR, and the TCRdb table lists in-frame clones only, not all of them. The table shows around 150,000 clones, with about three quarters occurring only once. Overall study results and limits: There were some public TCRs occurring in many donors, but most TCR sequences were rare.

This rearrangement joins TRBV29-1 to TRBJ1-1, with D perhaps matching TRBD1 (5 bases). The TCR sequence derives from a woman in her 40s in good health and CMV-seropositive. Sequencing used PBMCs. The CDR3 DNA reads as TGCAGCGTTGAGGCGACAGAGTACACTGAAGCTTTCTTT. It translates to CSVEATEYTEAFF.